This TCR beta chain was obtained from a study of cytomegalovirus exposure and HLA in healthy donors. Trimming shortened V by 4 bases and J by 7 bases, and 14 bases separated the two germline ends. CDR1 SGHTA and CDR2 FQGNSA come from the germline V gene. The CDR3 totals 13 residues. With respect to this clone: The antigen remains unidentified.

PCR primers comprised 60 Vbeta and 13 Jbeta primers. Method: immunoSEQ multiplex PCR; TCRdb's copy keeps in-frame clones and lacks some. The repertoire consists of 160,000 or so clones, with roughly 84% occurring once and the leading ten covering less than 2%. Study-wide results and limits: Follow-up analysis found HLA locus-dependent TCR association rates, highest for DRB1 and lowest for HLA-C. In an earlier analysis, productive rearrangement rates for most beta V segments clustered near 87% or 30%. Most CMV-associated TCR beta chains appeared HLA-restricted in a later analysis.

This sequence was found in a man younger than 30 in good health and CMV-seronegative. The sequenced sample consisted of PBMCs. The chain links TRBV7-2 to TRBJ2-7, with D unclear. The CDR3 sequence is CASSSRRPGEQYF. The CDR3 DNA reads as TGTGCCAGCAGCTCCCGGCGGCCTGGGGAGCAGTACTTC.